Below are 16 T cell receptor beta chains sequenced from a single sample in a study of CD4 T cells in relation to SARS-CoV-2 and coronaviruses. This table comes from immunoSEQ multiplex PCR, and its TCRdb copy is limited to in-frame clones, with some not included. The sample records around 35,000 clones, 70% to 90% being singletons. The sample was memory CD4+ T cells from PBMCs. These receptor sequences come from an adult with COVID-19.

This sequence joins TRBV6-5 and TRBJ1-2; D is unresolved. Germline CDR1 reads MNHEY; CDR2 reads SVGAGI. V was cut by 7 bases and J by 7 bases, with 22 bases left in between. This CDR3 is 15 amino acids long. CDR3 amino acids: CASTLKPARKAGYTF. The DNA for the CDR3 is TGTGCCAGCACGCTCAAACCAGCCAGGAAGGCTGGCTACACCTTC.

V usage is TRBV11-2 and J usage is TRBJ2-5; TRBD2 is a possible D gene (5 bases). Germline V gives CDR1 SGHAT, CDR2 FQNNGV. V lost 3 bases and J lost 7, with 6 bases in between. The CDR3 length is 11 residues. The CDR3 nucleotides are TGTGCCAGCAGCTTGCGGGCGACCCAGTACTTC. Its translation is CASSLRATQYF.

This chain connects TRBV28 to TRBJ2-7, with 8 positions matching TRBD2. The ends lost 8 bases at V and 1 base at J; junction bases unmatched: 16. Per germline, CDR1 MDHEN and CDR2 SYDVKM. The CDR3 loop spans 17 amino acids. The CDR3, as DNA: TGTGCCAGCCCCCCGGGGCTAGCGGGCCAAACATCCTACGAGCAGTACTTC. It encodes CASPPGLAGQTSYEQYF.

The genes are TRBV5-1 and TRBJ2-2; TRBD1 matches 9 bases. CDR3 length: 16 amino acids. Germline loops: CDR1 SGHRS, CDR2 YFSETQ. With V trimmed by 5 bases and J by 4 bases, 9 bases remained unmatched. The CDR3 protein is CASRKRTGVSTGELFF. The CDR3 DNA reads as TGCGCCAGCAGAAAGAGGACAGGGGTCTCCACCGGGGAGCTGTTTTTT. Full variable domain (rest looked up from reference TRBV5-1 and TRBJ2-2): KAGVTQTPRYLIKTRGQQVTLSCSPISGHRSVSWYQQTPGQGLQFLFEYFSETQRNKGNFPGRFSGRQFSNSRSEMNVSTLELGDSALYLCASRKRTGVSTGELFFGEGSRLTVL.

CDR3 coding DNA: TGCGCCAGCAGACGGCTGGGGACAGTAGCTAATGAAAAACTGTTTTTT. Its translation is CASRRLGTVANEKLFF. The chain combines TRBV5-1 with TRBJ1-4; 7 nucleotides match TRBD1. The V segment lost 5 bases and the J segment 3 bases; nucleotides outside the gene matches: 10. There are 16 residues in the CDR3. CDR1 SGHRS and CDR2 YFSETQ come from the germline V gene.

This chain joins TRBV19 and TRBJ2-1; D may be TRBD1 (6 bases). The CDR3 has 12 residues. V gave up 9 bases and J gave up 5 bases, with 11 bases separating them. From germline, CDR1 is LNHDA and CDR2 SQIVND (reference sequence). CDR3 coding DNA: TGTGCCAGCTCGTCAGGGGACAATGAGCAGTTCTTC. Its translation: CASSSGDNEQFF.

J is TRBJ2-5 and V is TRBV19, with D unclear. The CDR3 contains 14 residues. CDR1 and CDR2 from the germline V gene are LNHDA and SQIVND (reference sequence). Between the trimmed V and J ends, which lost 4 bases and 2 bases, there was a span of 11 bases. CDR3 amino acids: CASSTSRWQETQYF. CDR3 DNA sequence: TGTGCCAGTAGTACCAGTAGGTGGCAAGAGACCCAGTACTTC.

CDR3 amino acids: CASSPDRTEKLFF. CDR3 DNA: TGCGCCAGCAGTCCGGACAGAACTGAAAAACTGTTTTTT. The genes are TRBV10-1 and TRBJ1-4, with a possible D match to TRBD1 (6 bases). The CDR3 extends over 13 amino acids. Germline CDR1 reads WNHNN; CDR2 reads SYGVQD (reference sequence). Deletions cut 5 bases from V and 7 bases from J, with 11 bases between.

The genes are TRBV18 and TRBJ1-6; D gene uncertain. Trimming pared 2 bases from V and 9 bases from J, leaving 8 bases between. Per the germline V gene, CDR1 is KGHSH and CDR2 is LQKENI. The CDR3 extends over 13 amino acids. CDR3 residues: CASSPGPSSPLHF. CDR3 coding DNA: TGTGCCAGCTCACCAGGGCCCAGTTCACCCCTCCACTTT.

CDR3 region: CASSRQDYGYTF. In DNA, the CDR3 is TGTGCCAGCAGTCGACAGGACTATGGCTACACCTTC. The V call is TRBV28, the J call TRBJ1-2; a weak D match, TRBD1 (6 bases). There are 12 residues in the CDR3. Per germline, CDR1 MDHEN and CDR2 SYDVKM. V was pared by 5 bases and J by 3 bases, with 7 bases between.

V usage is TRBV11-3 and J usage is TRBJ1-1; no clear D gene. Germline-derived CDR1 and CDR2 are SGHNT and YENEEA. There are 13 residues in the CDR3. The V and J ends lost 1 base and 1 base respectively, with 4 bases between them. The CDR3 DNA sequence: TGTGCCAGCAGCTTAGGGGGGAACACTGAAGCTTTCTTT. Its translation: CASSLGGNTEAFF.

This CDR3 reads CASSKQDATDTQYF. In DNA form, the CDR3 reads TGTGCCAGCAGCAAGCAGGACGCCACAGATACGCAGTATTTT. The chain links TRBV7-3 to TRBJ2-3; D call uncertain. The ends were cut back, 5 bases at V and 2 bases at J, with 11 bases in the middle. The CDR3 sequence is 14 residues long. Germline values: CDR1 SGHTA, CDR2 FQGTGA.

V usage is TRBV5-1 and J usage is TRBJ1-1; the match to TRBD1 covers 8 bases. Germline CDR1 SGHRS, CDR2 YFSETQ. This CDR3 has 14 amino acids. Losses at the gene ends were 2 bases for V and 4 bases for J; bases not matched to a gene: 4. The CDR3 loop is CASSFRGQGTEAFF. CDR3 in DNA: TGCGCCAGCAGCTTCAGGGGGCAGGGCACTGAAGCTTTCTTT.

The genes are TRBV5-1 and TRBJ2-1; weak D call: TRBD2 (7 bases). This CDR3 has 16 residues. CDR1 and CDR2 (germline): SGHRS, YFSETQ. The germline V and J ends were trimmed by 1 base and 5 bases, with 16 bases remaining between them. As DNA, the CDR3 is TGCGCCAGCAGCTTGAGGTCCGTAGGGGGGGACAATGAGCAGTTCTTC. Amino acids: CASSLRSVGGDNEQFF.

This clone was counted a single time. This sequence joins TRBV12-3 or TRBV12-4 and TRBJ2-5, with D unclear. V lost 4 bases, J lost 4 bases, and 7 bases lay in between. CDR3 length: 12 amino acids. Here the CDR3 DNA reads TGTGCCAGCAGTTCGCTGCGAGAGACCCAGTACTTC. The encoded protein is CASSSLRETQYF.

The V call is TRBV30, the J call TRBJ2-7; TRBD1 matches at 7 bases. The V gene's germline CDR1 is GTSNPN and CDR2 SVGIG (reference sequence). The CDR3 is 14 amino acids. CDR3 amino acids: CAGTAGTAYYEQYF. The CDR3 DNA is TGTGCAGGAACCGCCGGGACAGCATACTACGAGCAGTACTTC.